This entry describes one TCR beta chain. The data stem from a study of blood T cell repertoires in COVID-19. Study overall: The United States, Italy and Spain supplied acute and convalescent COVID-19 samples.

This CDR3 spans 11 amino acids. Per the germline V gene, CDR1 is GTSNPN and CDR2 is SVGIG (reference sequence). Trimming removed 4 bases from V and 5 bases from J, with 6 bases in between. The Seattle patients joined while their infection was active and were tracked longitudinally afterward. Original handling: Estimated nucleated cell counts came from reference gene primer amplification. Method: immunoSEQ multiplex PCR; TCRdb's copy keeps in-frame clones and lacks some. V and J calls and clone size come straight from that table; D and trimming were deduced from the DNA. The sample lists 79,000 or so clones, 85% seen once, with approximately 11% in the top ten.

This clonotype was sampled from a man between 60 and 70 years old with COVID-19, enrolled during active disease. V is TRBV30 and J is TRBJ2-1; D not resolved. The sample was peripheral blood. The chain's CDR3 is CAWNTNNEQFF. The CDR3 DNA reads TGTGCCTGGAACACAAACAATGAGCAGTTCTTC.